This T cell receptor beta chain was found in a study of CD8 T cells in Susac syndrome. Study outcomes and limitations: Regarding the TCR sequencing and HLA analysis, the study admitted that a relatively small number of individuals were involved.

The CDR3 extends over 14 amino acids. With 3 bases removed from V and 5 bases from J, the gap between germline ends came to 9 bases. Germline CDR1 SGDLS, CDR2 YYNGEE. cDNA came from around 0.5 to 1 ug RNA primed by random hexamers. Amplification of TCR beta CDR3 used immunoSEQ multiplex PCR across 54 Vbeta and 13 Jbeta. One entry per CDR3 protein, called by TCRdb with MiXCR from the immunoSEQ multiplex PCR reads. The sample lists around 150,000 distinct CDR3 sequences, 90% to 95% occurring once. In regard to this clonotype: The antigen is not known.

The study sequenced TCR beta in blood CD8+ and CD4+ T cells. What was sequenced was CD4+ T cells from PBMCs. This clonotype originated in a human donor in good health. The chain couples TRBV9 to TRBJ1-6; TRBD1 might be the D (5 bases). For the CDR3, the DNA is TGTGCCAGCAGCGGTCCAGGGAATAATTCACCCCTCCACTTT. Its translation is CASSGPGNNSPLHF.